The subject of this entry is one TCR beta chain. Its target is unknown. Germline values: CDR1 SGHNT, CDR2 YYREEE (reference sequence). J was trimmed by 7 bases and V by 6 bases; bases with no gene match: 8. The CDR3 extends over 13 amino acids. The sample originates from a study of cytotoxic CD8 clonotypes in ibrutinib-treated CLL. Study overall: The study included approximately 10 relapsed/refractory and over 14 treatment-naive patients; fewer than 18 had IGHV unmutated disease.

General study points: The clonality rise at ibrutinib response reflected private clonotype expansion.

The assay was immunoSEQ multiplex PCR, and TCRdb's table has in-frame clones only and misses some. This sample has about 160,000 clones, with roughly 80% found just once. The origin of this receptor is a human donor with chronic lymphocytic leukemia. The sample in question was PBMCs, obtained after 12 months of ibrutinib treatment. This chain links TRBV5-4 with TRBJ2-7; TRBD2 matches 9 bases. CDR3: CASKGGGRGEQYF. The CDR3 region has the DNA TGTGCCAGCAAAGGAGGCGGGAGGGGTGAGCAGTACTTC.